This TCR beta chain was identified in a study of shared clonotypes between healthy human individuals. Only Caucasian adults living in Nashville, Tennessee served as donors. The data were produced by immunoSEQ multiplex PCR, yet TCRdb's version contains in-frame clones alone and is incomplete. The table has roughly 500,000 clones, around 80% seen once. This receptor was identified in a woman between 40 and 55 years old in good health. Some clones in this sample may be carry-over from other donors' samples. Sequencing was performed on PBMCs.

The CDR3, as DNA: TGCGCCAGCAGTGAAGGGCTTATCCTCTACGAGCAGTACTTC. Amino acids: CASSEGLILYEQYF. The rearrangement uses TRBV10-2 and TRBJ2-7; D unresolved. The V end was cut by 3 bases, the J end by 3 bases, with 12 bases between. CDR3 length: 14 amino acids. Germline assignment: CDR1 WSHSY and CDR2 SAAADI.